This record looks at one TCR beta chain sequence and its context. Germline CDR1 is SGHDN and CDR2 is FVKESK. Trimming cost V 5 bases and J 0 bases; bases outside gene matches: 8. The length of the CDR3 is 16 residues. This sample is drawn from a study of cytomegalovirus exposure and HLA in healthy donors. The data were produced by immunoSEQ multiplex PCR, yet TCRdb's version contains in-frame clones alone and is incomplete. The table lists about 150,000 clones, 70% to 90% of them singletons. The chain carries TRBV14 and TRBJ2-3; 7 bases match TRBD1. This TCR was sampled from a man aged 18 to 30 in good health and CMV-seropositive. Specimen: PBMCs. The CDR3 is CASSLGQSSSTDTQYF. In DNA, the CDR3 is TGTGCCAGCAGCTTGGGACAGTCCTCTAGCACAGATACGCAGTATTTT.